There are a few counts of the clone carrying this TCR beta chain. The data originate from a study of cytomegalovirus exposure and HLA in healthy donors. The repertoire was sequenced with immunoSEQ multiplex PCR; TCRdb's copy has only in-frame clones and lacks some. The repertoire holds 200,000 or so clones, with 84% as singletons. Deletions cut 6 bases from V and 3 bases from J, with 12 bases between. The CDR3 length is 13 residues. CDR1 and CDR2 (germline): MNHNS, SASEGT. The sequence was obtained from a woman aged 30 to 39 in good health and CMV-seropositive. Specimen: PBMCs. This chain uses TRBV6-1 with TRBJ2-7, with a weak D call TRBD1 (5 bases). CDR3 in amino acids: CASSGSQGYEQYF. CDR3 DNA: TGTGCCAGCAGCGGCTCGCAGGGCTACGAGCAGTACTTC.